This entry is about one T cell receptor (beta chain). For each CDR3 protein, TCRdb gives one entry from its re-call of the 5' RACE reads, without DNA. The specimen's table records about 400,000 distinct CDR3 sequences. This record belongs to a study of T cells expressing NK-cell markers. The V gene's germline CDR1 is MNHEY and CDR2 SMNVEV (reference sequence). The CDR3 has 15 amino acids. The sample was blood T cells: a sorted CD56 or NKG2C T cell subset, CD4+ or CD8+ T cells, or bulk PBMC T cells (not recorded which). The receptor was derived from a woman between 45 and 65 years old in good health. V and J are TRBV27 and TRBJ1-1; TCRdb's assignment of TRBD1 cannot be checked, as there is no DNA. CDR3 sequence reads: CASSPLTGANTEAFF.